This entry lists 7 T cell receptor beta chains sequenced from one sample in a study of T cell repertoires in cytomegalovirus infection. TCRdb processed the reads anew with MiXCR; each CDR3 protein has one entry. The table includes roughly 860,000 distinct CDR3 sequences, approximately 32% detected once. Antigens for these TCRs are unknown. The source material was cultured CD8+ T cells from PBMCs, sampled from culture after CMV antigen stimulation. These receptors came from a human donor in good health (CMV status not recorded). Some clones in this sample may be carry-over from other donors' samples.

Only a few counts were recorded for this clonotype. The chain couples TRBV5-8 to TRBJ2-5; D is unresolved. The CDR3 extends over 14 amino acids. The ends were cut back, 0 bases at V and 7 bases at J, with 13 bases in the middle. Germline values: CDR1 SGHTS, CDR2 YDEGEE. The CDR3, as DNA: TGTGCCAGCAGCTTGGGTCGGTTCGGCGTGACCCAGTACTTC. Protein: CASSLGRFGVTQYF.

This clonotype was seen a few times. The chain recombines TRBV6-5 with TRBJ2-1, with a possible D match to TRBD2 (6 bases). The CDR3 consists of 13 residues. Trimming shortened V by 8 bases and J by 7 bases, and 15 bases separated the two germline ends. Germline V gene sequence: CDR1 MNHEY, CDR2 SVGAGI. The DNA of the CDR3 is TGTGCCAGCGGAACGGGGGAGAGGAATGAGCAGTTCTTC. Translating gives CASGTGERNEQFF.

The rearrangement uses TRBV2 and TRBJ2-1; no clear D gene. Deletions cut 5 bases from V and 3 bases from J, with 14 bases between. Germline V gives CDR1 SNHLY, CDR2 FYNNEI. The CDR3 contains 15 residues. CDR3 protein: CASSMNTEIYNEQFF. The CDR3 nucleotides read TGTGCCAGCAGTATGAACACCGAAATCTACAATGAGCAGTTCTTC. Looking up the rest from reference TRBV2 and TRBJ2-1 gives the full variable domain: EPEVTQTPSHQVTQMGQEVILRCVPISNHLYFYWYRQILGQKVEFLVSFYNNEISEKSEIFDDQFSVERPDGSNFTLKIRSTKLEDSAMYFCASSMNTEIYNEQFFGPGTRLTVL.

The rearrangement uses TRBV12-3 or TRBV12-4 and TRBJ2-7; perhaps TRBD2 as D (7 bases). This CDR3 is 15 amino acids long. Trimming removed 1 base at V and 6 bases at J, with 16 bases between. CDR3 residues: CASSLEGEGPGEQYF. The CDR3 DNA reads as TGTGCCAGCAGTTTAGAGGGGGAGGGACCGGGCGAGCAGTACTTC.

This chain connects TRBV7-9 to TRBJ1-3; D remains unclear. In germline, CDR1 is SEHNR, CDR2 FQNEAQ (reference sequence). V was pared by 4 bases and J by 9 bases, with 4 bases between. This CDR3 region has 10 residues. CDR3 DNA: TGTGCCAGCAGCTATTCCACCATATATTTT. It specifies CASSYSTIYF.

This clonotype was seen more than once but under ten times. This chain links TRBV29-1 with TRBJ2-1; 7 positions agree with TRBD2. The germline CDR1 and CDR2 sequences are SQVTM and ANQGSEA. CDR3 length: 15 residues. Trimming at V came to 1 base and at J to 1 base, leaving 4 bases not matched to a gene. DNA of the CDR3: TGCAGCGTTGAAGGTTGGGGGGGTTCCTACAATGAGCAGTTCTTC. Amino acids: CSVEGWGGSYNEQFF.

The CDR3 loop reads CASSLNVVYEQYF. The CDR3 coding sequence is TGTGCCAGCAGCTTGAATGTAGTCTACGAGCAGTACTTC. The rearrangement joins TRBV7-9 to TRBJ2-7; no reliable D call. The CDR3 contains 13 residues. The V end lost 3 bases, the J end lost 3 bases, and 9 bases lay between the germline ends. CDR1 and CDR2 from the germline V gene are SEHNR and FQNEAQ (reference sequence).